This T cell receptor beta chain is from a study of control samples from healthy donors and cancer patients. The protocol was immunoSEQ multiplex PCR, while the TCRdb copy is restricted to in-frame clones and leaves out a portion. Of tens of thousands of clones in the sample, 87% were seen once. V was pared by 0 bases and J by 5 bases, with 6 bases between. Germline assignment: CDR1 SGHTS and CDR2 YDEGEE. The CDR3 covers 14 residues. The specimen sequenced was blood. The gene calls are TRBV5-8 and TRBJ1-6; D not certain. The receptor was isolated from a woman aged 50 to 65 in good health. The CDR3 reads CASSLVGNNSPLHF. The CDR3 DNA follows: TGTGCCAGCAGCTTGGTAGGGAATAATTCACCCCTCCACTTT.